The clone carrying this T cell receptor (beta chain) was picked up one time. Trimming removed 4 bases at V and 1 base at J, with 7 bases between. This CDR3 spans 13 amino acids. Germline CDR1 and CDR2: MNHEY and SMNVEV (reference sequence). This sample is part of a study of T cell changes during pregnancy in multiple sclerosis. Produced via immunoSEQ multiplex PCR; TCRdb's table is partial and in-frame only. The sample contains about 63,000 clones, approximately 95% of which appear only once. The chain links TRBV27 to TRBJ1-1, with D maybe TRBD1 (6 bases). This sequence originates from a female donor with multiple sclerosis, enrolled in a pregnancy study. The sequences come from CD8+ T cells from peripheral blood mononuclear cells, collected in the second trimester of pregnancy. CDR3 sequence reads: CASSSTGNTEAFF. The CDR3 bases are TGTGCCAGCAGTTCGACAGGGAACACTGAAGCTTTCTTT.